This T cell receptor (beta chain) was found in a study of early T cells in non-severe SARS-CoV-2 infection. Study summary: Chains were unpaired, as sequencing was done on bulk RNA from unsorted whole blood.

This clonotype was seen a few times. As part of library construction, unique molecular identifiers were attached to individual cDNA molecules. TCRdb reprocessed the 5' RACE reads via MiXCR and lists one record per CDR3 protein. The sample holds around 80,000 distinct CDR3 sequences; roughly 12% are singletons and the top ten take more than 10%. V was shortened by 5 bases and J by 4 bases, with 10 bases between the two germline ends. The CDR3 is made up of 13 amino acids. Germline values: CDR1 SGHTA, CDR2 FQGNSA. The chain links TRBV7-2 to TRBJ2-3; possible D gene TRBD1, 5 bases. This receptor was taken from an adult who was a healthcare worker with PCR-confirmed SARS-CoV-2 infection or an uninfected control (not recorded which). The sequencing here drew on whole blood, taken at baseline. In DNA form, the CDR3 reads TGTGCCAGCAGCCCCTGGGGCCCAGATACGCAGTATTTT. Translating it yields CASSPWGPDTQYF.